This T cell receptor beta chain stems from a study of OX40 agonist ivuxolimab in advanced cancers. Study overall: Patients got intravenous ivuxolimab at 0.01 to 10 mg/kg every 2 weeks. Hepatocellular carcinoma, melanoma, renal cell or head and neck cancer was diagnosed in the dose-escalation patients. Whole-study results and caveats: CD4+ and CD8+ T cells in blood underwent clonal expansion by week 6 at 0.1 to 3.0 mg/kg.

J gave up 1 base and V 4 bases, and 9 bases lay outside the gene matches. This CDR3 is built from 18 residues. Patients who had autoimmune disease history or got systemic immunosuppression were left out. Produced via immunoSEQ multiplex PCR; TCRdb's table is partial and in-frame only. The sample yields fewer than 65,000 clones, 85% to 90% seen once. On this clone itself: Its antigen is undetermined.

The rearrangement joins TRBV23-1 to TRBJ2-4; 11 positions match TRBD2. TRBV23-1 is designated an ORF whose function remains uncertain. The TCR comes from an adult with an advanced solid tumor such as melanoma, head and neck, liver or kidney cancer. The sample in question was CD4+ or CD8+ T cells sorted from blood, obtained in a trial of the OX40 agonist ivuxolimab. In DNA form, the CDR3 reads TGCGCCAGCAGTCCTCCGGGACTAGCGGAGGGGGCCAAAAACATTCAGTACTTC. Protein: CASSPPGLAEGAKNIQYF.